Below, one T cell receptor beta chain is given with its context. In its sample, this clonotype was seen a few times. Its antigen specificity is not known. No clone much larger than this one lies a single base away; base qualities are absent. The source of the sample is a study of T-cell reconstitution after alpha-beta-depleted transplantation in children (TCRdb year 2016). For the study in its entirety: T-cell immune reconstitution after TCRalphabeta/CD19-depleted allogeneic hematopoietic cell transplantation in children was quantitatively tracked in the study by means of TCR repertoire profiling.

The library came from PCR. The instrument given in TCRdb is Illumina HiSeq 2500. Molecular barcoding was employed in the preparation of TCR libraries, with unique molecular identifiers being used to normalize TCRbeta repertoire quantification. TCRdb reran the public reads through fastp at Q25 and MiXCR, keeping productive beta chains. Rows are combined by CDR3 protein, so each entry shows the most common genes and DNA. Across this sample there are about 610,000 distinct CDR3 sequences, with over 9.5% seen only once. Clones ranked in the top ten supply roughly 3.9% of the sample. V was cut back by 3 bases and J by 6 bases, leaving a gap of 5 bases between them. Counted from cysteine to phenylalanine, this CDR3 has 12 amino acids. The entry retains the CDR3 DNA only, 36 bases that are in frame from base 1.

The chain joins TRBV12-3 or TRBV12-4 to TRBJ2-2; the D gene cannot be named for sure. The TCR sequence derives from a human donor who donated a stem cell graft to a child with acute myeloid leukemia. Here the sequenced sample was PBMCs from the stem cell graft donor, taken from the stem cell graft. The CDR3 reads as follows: CASSFVAGELFF. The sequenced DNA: TGTGCCAGCAGTTTTGTGGCCGGGGAGCTGTTTTTT.